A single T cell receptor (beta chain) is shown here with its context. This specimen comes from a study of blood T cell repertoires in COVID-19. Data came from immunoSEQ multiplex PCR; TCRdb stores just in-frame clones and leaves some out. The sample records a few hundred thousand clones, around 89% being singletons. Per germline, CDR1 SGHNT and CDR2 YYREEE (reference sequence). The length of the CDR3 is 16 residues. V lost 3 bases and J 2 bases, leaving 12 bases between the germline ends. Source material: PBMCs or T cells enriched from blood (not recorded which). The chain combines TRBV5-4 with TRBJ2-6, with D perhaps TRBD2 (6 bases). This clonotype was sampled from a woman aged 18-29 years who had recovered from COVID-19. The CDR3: CASSWRGRTGANVLTF. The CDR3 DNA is TGTGCCAGCAGCTGGCGGGGCCGGACTGGGGCCAACGTCCTGACTTTC.